This record looks at one T cell receptor (beta chain) sequence and its context. The antigen remains undetermined. PCR primers comprised 60 Vbeta and 13 Jbeta primers. Some clones are missing from TCRdb's copy, which holds only in-frame ones; the method was immunoSEQ multiplex PCR. The table has approximately 200,000 clones, 60% to 85% seen once. This specimen belongs to a study of cytomegalovirus exposure and HLA in healthy donors. CDR1 and CDR2 from the germline V gene are SQVTM and ANQGSEA. V dropped 7 bases and J dropped 3 bases, with 10 bases sitting between them. The CDR3 runs to 11 residues. Findings and caveats of the study: A later analysis linked a missense variant in DCLRE1C to the trimming of TCR beta V and J genes. According to a later analysis, most TCR beta chains associated with CMV appeared HLA-restricted.

The sample taken for sequencing was PBMCs. This clonotype was obtained from a man aged 35-49 years in good health and CMV-seronegative. The chain joins TRBV29-1 to TRBJ2-7; maybe TRBD1 (6 bases). Here the CDR3 reads CSAEDSYEQYF. In nucleotides, the CDR3 is TGCAGCGCCGAGGACAGCTACGAGCAGTACTTC.